This T cell receptor (beta chain) was captured by sequencing in a study of vaccination and CD4 T cells after COVID-19. Sequence data for DNA of cultured CD4+ T cells were generated by the Oncomine TCR Beta short-read assay. TCRdb re-analysed the PCR reads in MiXCR, keeping a single row per CDR3 protein. The profile covers about 3,600 distinct CDR3 sequences, with 17% appearing a single time and roughly a fifth taken by the ten largest. This clonotype is labeled medium-sized. The antigen remains undetermined. Treatment specified: roughly 10-day PBMC culture with coronavirus spike peptide pools or control peptides (ViraFEST assay). The length of the CDR3 is 13 residues. The ends were cut back, 0 bases at V and 4 bases at J, with 7 bases in the middle. Germline values: CDR1 SGHDT, CDR2 YYEEEE.

The sequencing input was CD4+ T cells from blood, cultured in vitro. The gene calls are TRBV5-6 and TRBJ1-2; D call uncertain. The sequence came from a human donor who had recovered from COVID-19. CDR3 residues: CASSLGVVYGYTF. CDR3 in DNA: TGTGCCAGCAGCTTGGGGGTAGTCTATGGCTACACCTTC.